The 21 T cell receptor beta chains below come from one sample, sequenced in a study of T cell responses to AZD1222 COVID-19 vaccine. Produced via immunoSEQ multiplex PCR; TCRdb's table is partial and in-frame only. Of approximately 90,000 clones in the sample, 90% to 95% were seen once. This material consisted of peripheral blood, taken on day 0 of AZD1222 vaccination. All receptors come from an adult in good health.

The chain has TRBV27 and TRBJ1-6, with D perhaps matching TRBD1 (5 bases). The germline V gene has CDR1 MNHEY and CDR2 SMNVEV (reference sequence). This CDR3 has 17 residues. The V and J ends lost 5 bases and 9 bases respectively, with 23 bases between them. CDR3 region: CASSLSHVRDGVSPLHF. CDR3 DNA: TGTGCCAGCAGTCTCTCGCACGTCCGGGACGGAGTTTCACCCCTCCACTTT.

The rearrangement uses TRBV19 and TRBJ1-5; the D gene is possibly TRBD1 (5 bases). V lost 5 bases and J 5 bases, leaving 10 bases between the germline ends. This CDR3 is built from 13 residues. Per the germline V gene, CDR1 is LNHDA and CDR2 is SQIVND (reference sequence). The CDR3 coding sequence is TGTGCCAGTAGTGGGGGTCTCTATCAGCCCCAGCATTTT. This translates into CASSGGLYQPQHF. Combining the CDR3 with reference TRBV19 and TRBJ1-5 gives the whole variable domain DGGITQSPKYLFRKEGQNVTLSCEQNLNHDAMYWYRQDPGQGLRLIYYSQIVNDFQKGDIAEGYSVSREKKESFPLTVTSAQKNPTAFYLCASSGGLYQPQHFGDGTRLSIL.

The chain links TRBV4-1 to TRBJ1-2; D remains unclear. From germline, CDR1 is MGHRA and CDR2 YSYEKL. V dropped 1 base and J dropped 3 bases, with 15 bases sitting between them. The CDR3 extends over 16 amino acids. DNA for the CDR3: TGCGCCAGCAGCCAAGGCCCCTCGGAATGGGACTATGGCTACACCTTC. It is translated as CASSQGPSEWDYGYTF.

The J gene is TRBJ2-5, the V gene TRBV7-6, with 11 nucleotides matching TRBD2. CDR1 and CDR2 from the germline V gene are SGHVS and FNYEAQ. The J segment lost 5 bases and the V segment lost 4 bases, leaving 6 bases of the junction unmatched. The length of the CDR3 is 15 residues. The CDR3 region is CASSYTSGGFETQYF. CDR3 nucleotides: TGTGCCAGCAGCTATACTAGCGGGGGATTTGAGACCCAGTACTTC.

This clone was detected once. The J gene is TRBJ2-2, the V gene TRBV7-3; 7 bases are a match to TRBD1. The CDR3 runs to 15 residues. V lost 0 bases and J lost 7; bases outside the gene matches: 5. CDR1 SGHTA and CDR2 FQGTGA come from the germline V gene. Written as DNA, the CDR3 is TGTGCCAGCAGCTTAACGTCGGACAGGTTCGGGGAGCTGTTTTTT. Its translation: CASSLTSDRFGELFF. Full variable domain (remainder filled in from reference TRBV7-3 and TRBJ2-2): GAGVSQTPSNKVTEKGKYVELRCDPISGHTALYWYRQSLGQGPEFLIYFQGTGAADDSGLPNDRFFAVRPEGSVSTLKIQRTERGDSAVYLCASSLTSDRFGELFFGEGSRLTVL.

This rearrangement joins TRBV7-3 to TRBJ2-3; TRBD2 matches 7 bases. Germline values: CDR1 SGHTA, CDR2 FQGTGA. The length of the CDR3 is 16 residues. V was pared by 1 base and J by 2 bases, with 6 bases of the junction left unmatched. Here the CDR3 reads CASSLNPRGSTDTQYF. DNA of the CDR3: TGTGCCAGCAGCTTAAACCCGCGGGGGTCCACAGATACGCAGTATTTT.

This rearrangement joins TRBV28 to TRBJ1-1, with 8 bases lining up with TRBD1. Germline V gives CDR1 MDHEN, CDR2 SYDVKM. This CDR3 is built from 17 residues. V dropped 4 bases and J dropped 0; count of bases not matched to a gene: 10. DNA for the CDR3: TGTGCCAGCAGTTCCCCGGGACAGGAAAGGATGAACACTGAAGCTTTCTTT. This translates into CASSSPGQERMNTEAFF.

The rearrangement uses TRBV2 and TRBJ1-1; D gene unclear. V was clipped by 8 bases and J by 1 base, with 8 bases between them. The CDR3 has 12 amino acids. The V gene's germline CDR1 is SNHLY and CDR2 FYNNEI. The DNA of the CDR3 is TGTGCCAGCGCAATGACGAACACTGAAGCTTTCTTT. As protein: CASAMTNTEAFF.

The chain links TRBV5-1 to TRBJ2-1; 10 bases are a match to TRBD2. The germline gives CDR1 SGHRS, CDR2 YFSETQ. This CDR3 contains 15 residues. With V trimmed by 4 bases and J by 2 bases, 3 bases remained unmatched. CDR3 in amino acids: CASSAGLAAYNEQFF. The CDR3 DNA is TGCGCCAGCAGCGCTGGACTAGCGGCCTACAATGAGCAGTTCTTC.

The V call is TRBV6-5, the J call TRBJ2-1, with a tentative D call TRBD2 (6 bases). The CDR3 is 12 amino acids. The V end lost 10 bases, the J end lost 1 base, and 8 bases lay between the germline ends. Germline V gives CDR1 MNHEY, CDR2 SVGAGI. CDR3 region: CAMEGSYNEQFF. The CDR3 bases are TGTGCCATGGAGGGATCCTACAATGAGCAGTTCTTC.

This rearrangement joins TRBV12-3 or TRBV12-4 to TRBJ2-7; TRBD2 is a possible D gene (6 bases). This CDR3 spans 13 amino acids. With 4 bases removed from V and 3 bases from J, the gap between germline ends came to 10 bases. The CDR3 nucleotides are TGTGCCAGCAGTTGGGATAGCGGCTACGAGCAGTACTTC. Protein product: CASSWDSGYEQYF.

This clone was seen once. The J gene is TRBJ1-4, the V gene TRBV15, with a possible D match to TRBD1 (6 bases). The CDR3 consists of 15 residues. V lost 6 bases and J lost 4, with 15 bases in between. CDR1 is LNHNV, CDR2 YYDKDF, per germline (reference sequence). CDR3 DNA: TGTGCCACCAGTAACGATGGCAGGGGTAATGAAAAACTGTTTTTT. This sequence encodes CATSNDGRGNEKLFF.

The chain links TRBV28 to TRBJ1-5; D gene unclear. The CDR3 sequence is 15 residues long. Germline CDR1 is MDHEN and CDR2 is SYDVKM. The V end lost 7 bases, the J end lost 6 bases, and 19 bases lay between the germline ends. CDR3: CASTLRSVPGQPQHF. Here the CDR3 DNA reads TGTGCCAGCACCCTAAGGTCGGTTCCGGGTCAGCCCCAGCATTTT.

V gene TRBV21-1 combines with J gene TRBJ2-5. TRBV21-1 is a pseudogene locus. The CDR3 totals 12 residues. CDR3 sequence: CASSKLFETQYF. The CDR3 DNA is TGTGCCAGCAGCAAATTGTTCGAGACCCAGTACTTC.

The genes are TRBV6-5 and TRBJ1-1; D gene ambiguous. Germline CDR1 and CDR2: MNHEY and SVGAGI. V dropped 2 bases and J dropped 3 bases, with 7 bases sitting between them. This CDR3 contains 13 residues. CDR3 sequence: CASSYEVHTEAFF. In DNA, the CDR3 is TGTGCCAGCAGTTACGAAGTTCACACTGAAGCTTTCTTT.

This chain's CDR3 is CASSHGEGARGYTF. CDR3 bases: TGTGCCAGCAGCCACGGTGAGGGGGCTCGGGGCTACACCTTC. The chain joins TRBV4-2 to TRBJ1-2; 7 bases agree with TRBD1. Germline-derived CDR1 and CDR2 are LGHNA and YNFKEQ. The CDR3 contains 14 residues. The V segment lost 3 bases and the J segment 8 bases; nucleotides outside the gene matches: 9.

This chain connects TRBV19 to TRBJ1-4; tentative D call: TRBD1 (5 bases). Trimming shortened V by 1 base and J by 5 bases, and 14 bases separated the two germline ends. This CDR3 is 16 amino acids long. Germline-derived CDR1 and CDR2 are LNHDA and SQIVND (reference sequence). CDR3 bases: TGTGCCAGTAGTATAGGACGTGGGGGAACGAATGAAAAACTGTTTTTT. The encoded protein is CASSIGRGGTNEKLFF.

This chain connects TRBV4-3 to TRBJ2-3; D not resolved. This CDR3 spans 13 amino acids. CDR1 and CDR2 from the germline V gene are LGHNA and YSLEER. V lost 1 base, J lost 4 bases, and 6 bases lay in between. In DNA form, the CDR3 reads TGCGCCAGCAGCCAAGGTCCTGCAGATACGCAGTATTTT. Amino acid sequence: CASSQGPADTQYF.

V and J are TRBV19 and TRBJ1-5, with 7 bases that match TRBD1. This CDR3 region has 15 residues. J lost 7 bases, V lost 7 bases, and 13 bases had no gene match. Germline CDR1 LNHDA, CDR2 SQIVND (reference sequence). CDR3 coding DNA: TGTGCCAGTACCATTCGGACAGGTGGCGGGCAGCCCCAGCATTTT. Its protein product is CASTIRTGGGQPQHF.

The chain combines TRBV5-5 with TRBJ1-1; D remains ambiguous. The CDR3 is made up of 11 amino acids. The ends were cut back, 4 bases at V and 3 bases at J, with 4 bases in the middle. Per germline, CDR1 SGHKS and CDR2 YYEKEE (reference sequence). As DNA, the CDR3 is TGTGCCAGCAGCCTTTACACTGAAGCTTTCTTT. Its translation: CASSLYTEAFF. The entire variable domain, with the rest obtained from reference TRBV5-5 and TRBJ1-1, is as follows: DAGVTQSPTHLIKTRGQQVTLRCSPISGHKSVSWYQQVLGQGPQFIFQYYEKEERGRGNFPDRFSARQFPNYSSELNVNALLLGDSALYLCASSLYTEAFFGQGTRLTVV.

This chain joins TRBV9 and TRBJ1-6; D is unresolved. The CDR3 is 13 amino acids. V was shortened by 0 bases and J by 9 bases, with 7 bases between the two germline ends. Germline loops: CDR1 SGDLS, CDR2 YYNGEE. The CDR3 region is CASSVDEGSPLHF. CDR3 DNA sequence: TGTGCCAGCAGCGTAGACGAGGGTTCACCCCTCCACTTT.